Shown below are 27 T cell receptor beta chains from a single sample sequenced in a study of blood T cell repertoires in COVID-19 (dated by TCRdb to about 2020). The receptor library was made with the immunoSEQ multiplex PCR assay. TCRdb carries this immuneACCESS record with in-frame sequences only. Its versions omit some clonotypes, under half of them owing to an unresolved V gene in the studies checked, with the rest unexplained. Recorded for this sample are roughly 240,000 clones; roughly 86% of them occurred a single time. The ten biggest clones cover approximately 2% of the sample. Sequencing used PBMCs or T cells enriched from blood (not recorded which). Receptors were obtained from a woman aged 45-59 years who had recovered from COVID-19.

Only a few counts were recorded for this clone. The rearrangement uses TRBV18 and TRBJ2-2; maybe TRBD1 (5 bases). In germline, CDR1 is KGHSH, CDR2 LQKENI. The CDR3 has 16 amino acids. Trimming left V 6 bases short and J 6 bases short, with 20 bases between. CDR3 DNA: TGTGCCAGCTCCTCGCACGCCCCCAGGGCTGCCGGGGAGCTGTTTTTT. Protein sequence: CASSSHAPRAAGELFF.

This chain joins TRBV7-3 and TRBJ1-1, with a weak D call TRBD1 (6 bases). Trimming removed 5 bases at V and 6 bases at J, with 13 bases between. The germline V gene has CDR1 SGHTA and CDR2 FQGTGA. The CDR3 sequence is 13 residues long. The CDR3 DNA reads as TGTGCCAGCAGCAGAACAGGGAGAGCTGAAGCTTTCTTT. Its translation: CASSRTGRAEAFF. Full variable domain (outside the CDR3, taken from reference TRBV7-3 and TRBJ1-1): GAGVSQTPSNKVTEKGKYVELRCDPISGHTALYWYRQSLGQGPEFLIYFQGTGAADDSGLPNDRFFAVRPEGSVSTLKIQRTERGDSAVYLCASSRTGRAEAFFGQGTRLTVV.

The V gene is TRBV5-6, the J gene TRBJ2-7; 9 bases match TRBD2. This CDR3 has 18 amino acids. The germline V gene has CDR1 SGHDT and CDR2 YYEEEE. The ends lost 6 bases at V and 2 bases at J; junction bases unmatched: 18. Here the CDR3 DNA reads TGTGCCAGCACCCTCACGGGACTAGCTATCAAACACCCCTACGAGCAGTACTTC. This translates into CASTLTGLAIKHPYEQYF. Looking up the rest from reference TRBV5-6 and TRBJ2-7 gives the full variable domain: DAGVTQSPTHLIKTRGQQVTLRCSPKSGHDTVSWYQQALGQGPQFIFQYYEEEERQRGNFPDRFSGHQFPNYSSELNVNALLLGDSALYLCASTLTGLAIKHPYEQYFGPGTRLTVT.

The chain uses TRBV7-9 and TRBJ2-1, with 7 nucleotides matching TRBD1. Trimming removed 4 bases from V and 2 bases from J; junction bases left unmatched: 5. Germline CDR1 and CDR2: SEHNR and FQNEAQ (reference sequence). CDR3 length: 15 amino acids. Here the CDR3 DNA reads TGTGCCAGCAGCTCCGACAGGGTCCCCTACAATGAGCAGTTCTTC. This sequence encodes CASSSDRVPYNEQFF.

This clone turned up a few times. This sample also contains other DNA sequences that code for the same CDR3. This chain links TRBV6-4 with TRBJ2-3; 8 bases match TRBD2. Trimming cost V 0 bases and J 1 base; bases outside gene matches: 0. From germline, CDR1 is MRHNA and CDR2 SNTAGT. The CDR3 has 15 amino acids. CDR3 bases: TGTGCCAGCAGTGACTCGCGGGGGGGCACAGATACGCAGTATTTT. It encodes CASSDSRGGTDTQYF.

The rearrangement links TRBV4-2 to TRBJ2-7, with D unclear. Per the germline V gene, CDR1 is LGHNA and CDR2 is YNFKEQ. V lost 0 bases to trimming and J lost 7 bases, with 10 bases between them. The CDR3 extends over 13 amino acids. CDR3 sequence: CASSQDLPREQYF. As DNA, the CDR3 is TGTGCCAGCAGCCAAGATCTCCCCAGGGAGCAGTACTTC.

This chain links TRBV28 with TRBJ1-1; D is undetermined. This CDR3 has 15 amino acids. Germline loops: CDR1 MDHEN, CDR2 SYDVKM. V was shortened by 5 bases and J by 7 bases, with 20 bases between the two germline ends. CDR3 in DNA: TGTGCCAGCAGTCCAAGAGGGTTTCGGTACGGTGAAGCTTTCTTT. Its translation is CASSPRGFRYGEAFF. Combining the CDR3 with reference TRBV28 and TRBJ1-1 gives the whole variable domain DVKVTQSSRYLVKRTGEKVFLECVQDMDHENMFWYRQDPGLGLRLIYFSYDVKMKEKGDIPEGYSVSREKKERFSLILESASTNQTSMYLCASSPRGFRYGEAFFGQGTRLTVV.

In this sample, this clone turned up once. The V call is TRBV6-2 or TRBV6-3, the J call TRBJ2-7; 12 bases match TRBD2. The V and J ends lost 6 bases and 2 bases, in that order; junction bases with no gene match: 5. The CDR3 has 15 residues. Germline CDR1 and CDR2: MNHEY and SVGEGT. In DNA, the CDR3 is TGTGCCAGCAGCCAAGGACTAGCGGGGCCCTACGAGCAGTACTTC. Encoded protein: CASSQGLAGPYEQYF.

The V call is TRBV4-3, the J call TRBJ2-2; D is uncertain. Germline CDR1 LGHNA, CDR2 YSLEER. This CDR3 has 16 amino acids. Trimming left V 3 bases short and J 0 bases short, with 11 bases between. CDR3 DNA: TGCGCCAGCAGCCAGGCCTTCGAAGCGAACACCGGGGAGCTGTTTTTT. Amino acids: CASSQAFEANTGELFF.

V is TRBV7-9 and J is TRBJ2-6; 7 bases fit TRBD1. The CDR3 spans 18 residues. Per germline, CDR1 SEHNR and CDR2 FQNEAQ (reference sequence). With V trimmed by 4 bases and J by 0 bases, 9 bases remained unmatched. CDR3 nucleotides: TGTGCCAGCAGCTCCCTCCGGGACAGTCGCTCTGGGGCCAACGTCCTGACTTTC. Translating gives CASSSLRDSRSGANVLTF.

This clone was seen just once. The rearrangement links TRBV5-1 to TRBJ1-1; D gene ambiguous. Germline-derived CDR1 and CDR2 are SGHRS and YFSETQ. The CDR3 loop spans 13 amino acids. V was shortened by 4 bases and J by 5 bases, with 12 bases between the two germline ends. This CDR3 reads CASSTAGRTEAFF. The CDR3 DNA reads TGCGCCAGCAGCACCGCGGGTAGGACTGAAGCTTTCTTT.

The rearrangement links TRBV19 to TRBJ1-4; a weak D match, TRBD1 (6 bases). Trimming cost V 2 bases and J 3 bases, with 10 bases left between them. The CDR3 has 15 amino acids. Germline loops: CDR1 LNHDA, CDR2 SQIVND (reference sequence). The CDR3 spells CASSIQGQPNEKLFF. The CDR3 DNA is TGTGCCAGTAGTATACAAGGACAGCCTAATGAAAAACTGTTTTTT. Complete variable domain (other parts from reference TRBV19 and TRBJ1-4): DGGITQSPKYLFRKEGQNVTLSCEQNLNHDAMYWYRQDPGQGLRLIYYSQIVNDFQKGDIAEGYSVSREKKESFPLTVTSAQKNPTAFYLCASSIQGQPNEKLFFGSGTQLSVL.

The chain joins TRBV6-6 to TRBJ2-1, with D maybe TRBD2 (6 bases). CDR1 is MNHNY, CDR2 SVGAGI, per germline (reference sequence). Deletions cut 4 bases from V and 6 bases from J, with 16 bases between. The CDR3 length is 15 residues. The CDR3 loop reads CASSSRELAINEQFF. CDR3 DNA: TGTGCCAGCAGTTCCCGGGAGCTAGCTATCAATGAGCAGTTCTTC.

This clone was seen only a few times. The V and J genes are TRBV6-6 and TRBJ2-1; D uncertain. Per the germline V gene, CDR1 is MNHNY and CDR2 is SVGAGI (reference sequence). CDR3 length: 15 amino acids. V lost 2 bases, J lost 0 bases, and 8 bases lay in between. The CDR3 sequence: CASSYGLSSYNEQFF. CDR3 nucleotide sequence: TGTGCCAGCAGTTACGGCCTCAGCTCCTACAATGAGCAGTTCTTC.

V and J are TRBV29-1 and TRBJ2-2, with 12 bases fitting TRBD2. There are 16 residues in the CDR3. Germline V gives CDR1 SQVTM, CDR2 ANQGSEA. Unmatched junction bases numbered 2, after V lost 2 bases and J lost 1 base. The CDR3 protein is CSVEWGLAGNTGELFF. Here the CDR3 DNA reads TGCAGCGTTGAATGGGGACTAGCGGGGAACACCGGGGAGCTGTTTTTT.

Of note for this clone: Germline is not matched at one junction end, which may reflect a read error. V gene TRBV28 combines with J gene TRBJ2-7; no definite D call. CDR1 and CDR2 (germline): MDHEN, SYDVKM. The CDR3 totals 13 residues. CDR3 in amino acids: CASSPLTAARLSF. CDR3 DNA sequence: TGTGCCAGCAGCCCACTAACGGCCGCCCGTCTGAGTTTC. The full variable domain, rest sourced from reference TRBV28 and TRBJ2-7, is DVKVTQSSRYLVKRTGEKVFLECVQDMDHENMFWYRQDPGLGLRLIYFSYDVKMKEKGDIPEGYSVSREKKERFSLILESASTNQTSMYLCASSPLTAARLSFGPGTRLTVT.

The chain carries TRBV4-3 and TRBJ2-1, with TRBD1 as a possible D gene (6 bases). Between the trimmed V and J ends, which lost 0 bases and 2 bases, there was a span of 14 bases. The CDR3 has 17 residues. The germline CDR1 and CDR2 sequences are LGHNA and YSLEER. CDR3 in amino acids: CASSQDQQGKTYNEQFF. As DNA, the CDR3 is TGCGCCAGCAGCCAAGACCAACAGGGTAAGACCTACAATGAGCAGTTCTTC.

The chain couples TRBV7-2 to TRBJ1-5, with unresolved D. Trimming cost V 1 base and J 4 bases, with 11 bases left between them. CDR3 size: 15 residues. Germline V gene sequence: CDR1 SGHTA, CDR2 FQGNSA. The CDR3, as DNA: TGTGCCAGCAGCTTAGGTTCTCGGGGAAATCAGCCCCAGCATTTT. Protein: CASSLGSRGNQPQHF.

J is TRBJ2-1 and V is TRBV7-9; possibly TRBD1 for D (6 bases). Per germline, CDR1 SEHNR and CDR2 FQNEAQ (reference sequence). The CDR3 is 15 residues long. Trimming removed 4 bases from V and 0 bases from J, with 10 bases in between. CDR3 sequence: CASSSQGISYNEQFF. For the CDR3, the DNA is TGTGCCAGCAGCTCTCAGGGGATCTCCTACAATGAGCAGTTCTTC.

The chain combines TRBV12-5 with TRBJ1-1, with no clear D. The CDR3 spans 13 residues. V was pared by 1 base and J by 4 bases, with 7 bases between. Germline V gene lookup returns CDR1 LGHNT and CDR2 FRNRAP. CDR3 protein: CASGLDGPTEAFF. The CDR3 nucleotides read TGTGCTAGTGGTTTGGACGGTCCCACTGAAGCTTTCTTT.

This clone was observed once. At one boundary the junction diverges from the germline segment, which might be a read error. V and J are TRBV5-7 and TRBJ2-7; 7 nucleotides agree with TRBD1. TRBV5-7 is an ORF; its function is uncertain. The CDR3 is 11 residues long. The CDR3 DNA reads TGTGCCAGCAGCTCCGACAGGGCTCGAAACTTC. Translated: CASSSDRARNF.

The V call is TRBV21-1, the J call TRBJ2-1; the D segment call TRBD2 is taken from the table without a DNA check. TRBV21-1 corresponds to a pseudogene. This CDR3 comprises 12 residues. The CDR3 region is CASSKRVNEQFF. The CDR3 DNA is TGTGCCAGCAGCAAACGTGTCAATGAGCAGTTCTTC.

This clone has more than one count but fewer than ten. The chain links TRBV7-9 to TRBJ2-5; D uncertain. Trimming stripped 5 bases from V and 5 bases from J, with 3 bases between. This CDR3 comprises 10 residues. Germline loops: CDR1 SEHNR, CDR2 FQNEAQ (reference sequence). In nucleotides, the CDR3 is TGTGCCAGCAGCGAGGAGACCCAGTACTTC. Encoded protein: CASSEETQYF.

This clone was found once. V gene TRBV6-1 combines with J gene TRBJ1-1, with D hard to call. CDR3 length: 12 residues. Trimming took 1 base from V and 6 from J, leaving 6 bases between them. Per germline, CDR1 MNHNS and CDR2 SASEGT. CDR3 amino acids: CASSEGWPEAFF. CDR3 in DNA: TGTGCCAGCAGTGAAGGGTGGCCTGAAGCTTTCTTT.

The CDR3 bases are TGTGCCAGCAGTCAACAGGGGTTCGGCAATCAGCCCCAGCATTTT. Encoded protein: CASSQQGFGNQPQHF. This sequence joins TRBV6-5 and TRBJ1-5, with TRBD1 matching 7 bases. The length of the CDR3 is 15 residues. The V and J ends lost 5 bases and 2 bases, in that order; junction bases with no gene match: 6. Germline V gene data show CDR1 as MNHEY and CDR2 as SVGAGI.

The CDR3 reads CASSPRPGPYEQYF. The CDR3 nucleotides are TGTGCCAGCTCCCCGCGGCCAGGGCCCTACGAGCAGTACTTC. The J gene is TRBJ2-7, the V gene TRBV6-6; perhaps TRBD1 as D (5 bases). CDR3 length equals 14 residues. The germline gives CDR1 MNHNY, CDR2 SVGAGI (reference sequence). V dropped 8 bases and J dropped 2 bases, with 16 bases sitting between them.

The chain joins TRBV11-2 to TRBJ1-6; D gene ambiguous. V was clipped by 1 base and J by 10 bases, with 5 bases between them. In germline, CDR1 is SGHAT, CDR2 FQNNGV. The CDR3 consists of 12 residues. For the CDR3, the DNA is TGTGCCAGCAGCTTAGTCTTATCACCCCTCCACTTT. This translates into CASSLVLSPLHF.